This TCR beta chain is drawn from a study of STAT5B mutations in CD4+ large granular lymphocyte leukemia. Whole-study findings and limits: Patient CD4-sorted repertoires looked more clonal than healthy CD4+ repertoires, even without putative leukemic clones. No patients shared main leukemic clonotypes, though roughly 25% appeared at low frequency elsewhere. 8/27 top patient clones versus 2/35 control clones were TRBV06-family.

With respect to this clone: Its specificity is not known.

The assay was run at survey level. Here immunoSEQ multiplex PCR was the method, and the copy in TCRdb shows in-frame clones only, minus some. The sample holds about 40,000 clones, roughly four fifths seen once. Germline CDR1 is SGHDT and CDR2 is YYEEEE. The V gene end was trimmed by 3 bases and the J gene end by 6 bases; junction bases not matched to a gene: 3. CDR3 size: 13 residues. This chain joins TRBV5-6 and TRBJ2-7; 10 bases are shared with TRBD1. Sequenced sample: CD4+ T cells from blood buffy coats. This receptor was taken from a human donor in good health. CDR3 in DNA: TGTGCCAGCAGCTGGAGGACAGGGGGCGAGCAGTACTTC. Encoded protein: CASSWRTGGEQYF.